These T cell receptor beta chains were read from a single sample in a study of CD8 T cells in Susac syndrome. MiXCR, applied by TCRdb to the immunoSEQ multiplex PCR reads, yields one record per CDR3 protein. The table includes fewer than 150,000 distinct CDR3 sequences, roughly 94% detected once. Input material: CD8+ T cells from PBMCs. These receptors came from a human donor in good health. Each CDR3 is given with its conserved first and last residue. The order of the fields is J gene, clone size, V gene, D gene, CDR3 protein, CDR3 DNA. A D gene is named only where the DNA matches it firmly. Rows give clone size only sometimes, using once, few, many, or a class for an expanded clone.

>TRBJ2-3|-|TRBV7-2|TRBD2
CASSPGTSGRTSTDTQYF
TGTGCCAGCAGCCCAGGGACTAGCGGGAGGACTAGCACAGATACGCAGTATTTT
>TRBJ1-1|once|TRBV24-1|TRBD1
CATSDLPLGQGDTEAFF
TGTGCCACCAGTGATTTGCCCCTGGGACAGGGGGACACTGAAGCTTTCTTT
>TRBJ2-1|-|TRBV6-2/TRBV6-3|TRBD1
CASSHETGSSYNEQFF
TGTGCCAGCAGTCACGAGACAGGGAGCTCCTACAATGAGCAGTTCTTC
>TRBJ2-7|-|TRBV6-5|TRBD2
CASSYSWTSGTTTYEQYF
TGTGCCAGCAGTTACTCATGGACTAGCGGGACCACAACCTACGAGCAGTACTTC
>TRBJ2-1|-|TRBV4-1|-
CASSQDAVLAEQFF
TGCGCCAGCAGCCAAGATGCGGTTTTAGCTGAGCAGTTCTTC
>TRBJ2-1|-|TRBV15|-
CATSSPVIDIGNEQFF
TGTGCCACCAGCAGCCCCGTTATCGATATCGGCAATGAGCAGTTCTTC
>TRBJ2-1|-|TRBV5-4|-
CASSPGFEQFF
TGTGCCAGCAGCCCCGGATTTGAGCAGTTCTTC
>TRBJ1-2|-|TRBV3-1|-
CASSQGSRHYGYTF
TGTGCCAGCAGCCAAGGGAGCAGGCACTATGGCTACACCTTC
>TRBJ2-3|-|TRBV20-1|-
CSAKDPILTDTQYF
TGCAGTGCTAAGGACCCTATTCTCACAGATACGCAGTATTTT
>TRBJ2-3|few|TRBV20-1|-
CSARGDNTDTQYF
TGCAGTGCTAGAGGGGATAATACAGATACGCAGTATTTT
>TRBJ2-7|-|TRBV29-1|-
CSARVRAAYEQYF
TGCAGCGCCCGGGTCAGGGCGGCCTACGAGCAGTACTTC